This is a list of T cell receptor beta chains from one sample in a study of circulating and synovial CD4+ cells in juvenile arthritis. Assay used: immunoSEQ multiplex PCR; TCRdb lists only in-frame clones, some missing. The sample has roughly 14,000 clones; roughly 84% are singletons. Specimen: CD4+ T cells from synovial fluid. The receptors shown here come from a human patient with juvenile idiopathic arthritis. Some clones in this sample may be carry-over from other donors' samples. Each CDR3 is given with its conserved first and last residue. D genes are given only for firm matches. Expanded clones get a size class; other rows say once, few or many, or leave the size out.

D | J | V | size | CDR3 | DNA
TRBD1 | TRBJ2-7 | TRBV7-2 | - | CASSPRTGGYEQYF | TGCGCCAGCAGCCCCAGGACAGGGGGCTACGAGCAGTACTTC
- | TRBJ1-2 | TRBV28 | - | CASRETANYGYTF | TGTGCCAGCAGAGAGACAGCCAACTATGGCTACACCTTC
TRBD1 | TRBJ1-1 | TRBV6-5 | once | CASSYHRGVGTEAFF | TGTGCCAGCAGTTACCACAGGGGGGTAGGGACTGAAGCTTTCTTT
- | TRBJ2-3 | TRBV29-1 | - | CSVGRTDTQYF | TGCAGCGTTGGGCGGACAGATACGCAGTATTTT
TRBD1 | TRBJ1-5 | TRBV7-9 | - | CASSLGQAQPQHF | TGTGCCAGCAGCTTGGGACAGGCACAGCCCCAGCATTTT
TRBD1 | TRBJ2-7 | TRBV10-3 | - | CATGTGGTYEQYF | TGTGCAACCGGGACAGGGGGCACCTACGAGCAGTACTTC
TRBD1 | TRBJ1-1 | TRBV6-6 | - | CASSAPGQGFGAFF | TGTGCCAGCAGTGCGCCGGGACAGGGTTTCGGAGCTTTCTTT
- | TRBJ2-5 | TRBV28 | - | CASSFPQGETQYF | TGTGCCAGCAGTTTTCCCCAGGGAGAGACCCAGTACTTC
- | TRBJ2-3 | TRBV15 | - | CATSRVRRGPRRGYGTDTQYF | TGTGCCACCAGCAGAGTGCGCCGTGGTCCTCGGAGGGGTTACGGCACAGATACGCAGTATTTT
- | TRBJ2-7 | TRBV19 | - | CASSGAGAFAEQYF | TGTGCCAGTAGTGGGGCAGGAGCCTTTGCCGAGCAGTACTTC